The rows below give T cell receptor beta chains drawn from one sample of a study of blood T cell repertoires in COVID-19. Data came from immunoSEQ multiplex PCR; TCRdb stores just in-frame clones and leaves some out. The data hold fewer than 250,000 clones, with about 87% observed a single time. Material: peripheral blood. These receptors originate from an older man with acute or convalescent COVID-19. Both conserved end residues are part of each CDR3. D genes are given only for firm matches. Clone sizes are given selectively: once, few, many, or a class where the clone is expanded.

size: -
V: TRBV2
D: TRBD1
J: TRBJ1-3
DNA: TGTGCCAGCAGGGCGACAGGGTTGGGAAACACCATATATTTT
CDR3: CASRATGLGNTIYF

size: -
V: TRBV21-1
D: -
J: TRBJ2-7
DNA: TGTGCCAGCAGCACCCTTAGCGGGAGCTCCTACGAGCAGTACTTC
CDR3: CASSTLSGSSYEQYF

size: -
V: TRBV14
D: -
J: TRBJ1-3
DNA: TGTGCCAGCAGCGGTCCCGCGGCCTTTGGAAACACCATATATTTT
CDR3: CASSGPAAFGNTIYF

size: -
V: TRBV2
D: -
J: TRBJ1-5
DNA: TGTGCCAGCAGTGGAGGGACATATTATAGCAATCAGCCCCAGCATTTT
CDR3: CASSGGTYYSNQPQHF

size: -
V: TRBV7-2
D: TRBD1
J: TRBJ1-2
DNA: TGTGCCAGCAGCTTACAGTCCGGGACAGGGGTTGGTTATGGCTACACCTTC
CDR3: CASSLQSGTGVGYGYTF

size: -
V: TRBV5-1
D: -
J: TRBJ2-3
DNA: TGCGCCAGCAGCTTGGGACAGCCAGATACGCAGTATTTT
CDR3: CASSLGQPDTQYF

size: once
V: TRBV7-3
D: TRBD1
J: TRBJ2-5
DNA: TGTGCCAGCAGCTTGGGTTATTTACAGGGGGCGCAAGAGACCCAGTACTTC
CDR3: CASSLGYLQGAQETQYF

size: -
V: TRBV7-3
D: -
J: TRBJ1-1
DNA: TGTGCCAGCAGCTTACAGCCGCTAGAACAGGGTGAAGCTTTCTTT
CDR3: CASSLQPLEQGEAFF

size: -
V: TRBV12-3/TRBV12-4
D: -
J: TRBJ1-4
DNA: TGTGCCAGCAGTATTATACAGGATGAAAAACTGTTTTTT
CDR3: CASSIIQDEKLFF

size: once
V: TRBV27
D: TRBD1
J: TRBJ2-1
DNA: TGTGCCAGCAGTTTGGGGACAGGGGGGAATAATGAGCAGTTCTTC
CDR3: CASSLGTGGNNEQFF

size: -
V: TRBV7-2
D: -
J: TRBJ2-3
DNA: TGTGCCAGCAGCTTCAGGGGTGACACAGATACGCAGTATTTT
CDR3: CASSFRGDTDTQYF

size: -
V: TRBV30
D: -
J: TRBJ2-3
DNA: TGTGCCTGGAGTGTACGTACTCGTCTCACAGATACGCAGTATTTT
CDR3: CAWSVRTRLTDTQYF

size: -
V: TRBV5-1
D: TRBD2
J: TRBJ2-7
DNA: TGCGCCAGCAGCTCACTAGCGGGAGGGGGATCCTACGAGCAGTACTTC
CDR3: CASSSLAGGGSYEQYF

size: -
V: TRBV7-2
D: -
J: TRBJ1-1
DNA: TGTGCCAGCAGCTTAATCCAGGGGACCACTGAAGCTTTCTTT
CDR3: CASSLIQGTTEAFF

size: -
V: TRBV5-1
D: -
J: TRBJ2-7
DNA: TGCGCCAGCAGCTTGGTTCGGGATGACGAGCAGTACTTC
CDR3: CASSLVRDDEQYF

size: many
V: TRBV5-5
D: TRBD1
J: TRBJ1-2
DNA: TGTGCCAGCAGCTTGCAGGGGGGTAACTATGGCTACACCTTC
CDR3: CASSLQGGNYGYTF

size: -
V: TRBV10-2
D: TRBD1
J: TRBJ1-3
DNA: TGCGCCAGCAGGGAGACAGGGTTTGGAAACACCATATATTTT
CDR3: CASRETGFGNTIYF

size: -
V: TRBV4-1
D: TRBD1
J: TRBJ2-4
DNA: TGCGCCAGCAGCCAAGTTATAGGCGGGACAGGACAAAAGCTAGCCAAAAACATTCAGTACTTC
CDR3: CASSQVIGGTGQKLAKNIQYF

size: -
V: TRBV25-1
D: -
J: TRBJ1-2
DNA: TGTGCCAGCAGTGAACTCTATGGCTACACCTTC
CDR3: CASSELYGYTF

size: -
V: TRBV28
D: TRBD1
J: TRBJ1-2
DNA: TGTGCCAGCAGCCTGGACAGGGGGTTTACCTATGGCTACACCTTC
CDR3: CASSLDRGFTYGYTF

size: -
V: TRBV5-6
D: -
J: TRBJ2-7
DNA: TGTGCCAGCAGCTTGTCCCAGGGTCTCCTCGAGCAGTACTTC
CDR3: CASSLSQGLLEQYF

size: -
V: TRBV19
D: TRBD1
J: TRBJ2-1
DNA: TGTGCCAGTAGTATCCGGGACAGCCTGAACAATGAGCAGTTCTTC
CDR3: CASSIRDSLNNEQFF

size: -
V: TRBV7-3
D: -
J: TRBJ2-1
DNA: TGTGCCAGCAGCCCACCGGGGAGCAATGAGCAGTTCTTC
CDR3: CASSPPGSNEQFF

size: -
V: TRBV6-2/TRBV6-3
D: TRBD2
J: TRBJ2-3
DNA: TGTGCCAGCAGTTACTCGGGAGGGAATGGCCTTGGGCAGTATTTT
CDR3: CASSYSGGNGLGQYF

size: few
V: TRBV27
D: -
J: TRBJ1-5
DNA: TGTGCCAGCAGTATAACTTCTACGAGACGGACTAATCAGCCCCAGCATTTT
CDR3: CASSITSTRRTNQPQHF

size: -
V: TRBV29-1
D: TRBD1
J: TRBJ1-1
DNA: TGCAGCGGGAGACAGGGGGGATCGGGCACTGAAGCTTTCTTT
CDR3: CSGRQGGSGTEAFF

size: -
V: TRBV7-2
D: TRBD2
J: TRBJ2-7
DNA: TGTGCCAGCAGCTTATTTCGGTCTAGCGGGAGCCCTTCCCAGCAGTACTTC
CDR3: CASSLFRSSGSPSQQYF

size: -
V: TRBV7-9
D: -
J: TRBJ1-1
DNA: TGTGCCAGCAGCCCCGTCGCGCCGGGGAACACTGAAGCTTTCTTT
CDR3: CASSPVAPGNTEAFF

size: -
V: TRBV6-6
D: TRBD1
J: TRBJ1-4
DNA: TGTGCCAGCAGTTCCCCACAGGGGGCTTCGGAAAAACTGTTTTTT
CDR3: CASSSPQGASEKLFF

size: -
V: TRBV6-5
D: -
J: TRBJ2-3
DNA: TGTGCCAGCCGGGGGCTAGCGGAGAGGGGGTGGGTGCAGTATTTT
CDR3: CASRGLAERGWVQYF

size: -
V: TRBV5-1
D: TRBD2
J: TRBJ2-7
DNA: TGCGCCAGCAGCTTGGCCACTAGCGGGAGGGCCTTAACTTACGAGCAGTACTTC
CDR3: CASSLATSGRALTYEQYF

size: many
V: TRBV12-3/TRBV12-4
D: -
J: TRBJ2-3
DNA: TGTGCCAGCAGCCTCACAGATACGCAGTATTTT
CDR3: CASSLTDTQYF

size: -
V: TRBV4-2
D: -
J: TRBJ2-6
DNA: TGTGCCAGCAGCCTACAGATGCTAGCTGAAGCGGGTGGGGCCAACGTCCTGACTTTC
CDR3: CASSLQMLAEAGGANVLTF

size: -
V: TRBV7-8
D: -
J: TRBJ2-7
DNA: TGTGCCAGCAGCCGCAGGGAATCCGAGCAGTACTTC
CDR3: CASSRRESEQYF

size: -
V: TRBV19
D: TRBD2
J: TRBJ2-1
DNA: TGTGCCAGTAGTATATCTATGACGGGAGGGCCGAGGAATGAGCAGTTCTTC
CDR3: CASSISMTGGPRNEQFF

size: -
V: TRBV7-2
D: -
J: TRBJ2-1
DNA: TGTGCCAGCAGCCTCGGACTATACAATGAGCAGTTCTTC
CDR3: CASSLGLYNEQFF